Presented here are 17 T cell receptor beta chains from one specimen sequenced in a study of CD8+CD57+ T cells in acquired aplastic anemia. Before being chosen for sequencing, patients had shown CD8+CD57+ cell expansion by flow cytometry. Genomic DNA provided the template from which TCR beta VDJ and CDR3 profiles were obtained. TCRdb reprocessed the reads via MiXCR and lists one record per CDR3 protein. The data contain some 120,000 distinct CDR3 sequences, about 60% of them seen just once; the ten biggest clones take up about 31%. Sequencing was performed on sorted CD4+, CD8+, or CD8+CD57+ T cells (not recorded which) from PBMCs. The origin of the receptors is a human donor with aplastic anemia.

This clonotype came up many times. V gene TRBV6-1 combines with J gene TRBJ2-7, with D maybe TRBD1 (6 bases). Trimming took 5 bases from V and 3 from J, leaving 11 bases between them. The CDR3 loop spans 13 amino acids. Germline V lookup: CDR1 MNHNS, CDR2 SASEGT. This chain's CDR3 is CASSLRTVYEQYF. CDR3 in DNA: TGTGCCAGCAGTCTAAGGACAGTCTACGAGCAGTACTTC.

This clonotype was detected only a few times. In nucleotides, the CDR3 is TGTGCCAGCAGTACGACTAGCGGGGCGGGGGAGACCCAGTACTTC. As protein: CASSTTSGAGETQYF. V gene TRBV25-1 combines with J gene TRBJ2-5; 11 bases align to TRBD2. Germline CDR1 reads MGHDK; CDR2 reads SYGVNS. Losses at the gene ends were 5 bases for V and 5 bases for J; bases not matched to a gene: 7. The CDR3 is 15 residues long. Looking up the rest from reference TRBV25-1 and TRBJ2-5 gives the full variable domain: EADIYQTPRYLVIGTGKKITLECSQTMGHDKMYWYQQDPGMELHLIHYSYGVNSTEKGDLSSESTVSRIRTEHFPLTLESARPSHTSQYLCASSTTSGAGETQYFGPGTRLLVL.

This clonotype came up once. The chain links TRBV20-1 to TRBJ2-1; unclear D gene. This CDR3 is built from 16 residues. CDR1 and CDR2 from the germline V gene are DFQATT and SNEGSKA (reference sequence). V lost 6 bases and J lost 2, with 20 bases in between. CDR3 DNA: TGCAGTGCCAGCAGCGTAGCTCTCGGGCCCTACAATGAGCAGTTCTTC. It yields the protein CSASSVALGPYNEQFF.

This clonotype was counted ten times or more. The gene calls are TRBV19 and TRBJ2-2; 7 bases fit TRBD2. The CDR3 totals 16 residues. J was trimmed by 0 bases and V by 3 bases; bases with no gene match: 4. Germline-derived CDR1 and CDR2 are LNHDA and SQIVND (reference sequence). The CDR3 loop is CASSILGGANTGELFF. CDR3 DNA sequence: TGTGCCAGTAGTATTTTGGGGGGGGCGAACACCGGGGAGCTGTTTTTT.

This clonotype was seen only a few times. The chain couples TRBV7-2 to TRBJ2-5; maybe TRBD2 (5 bases). Trimming removed 6 bases from V and 5 bases from J, with 13 bases in between. Looked up from germline, CDR1 is SGHTA and CDR2 is FQGNSA. The CDR3 has 13 residues. The chain's CDR3 is CASRPTSYETQYF. The CDR3 DNA reads as TGTGCCAGCAGGCCTACTAGTTACGAGACCCAGTACTTC.

The chain is built from TRBV7-2 and TRBJ1-5; D not resolved. V was clipped by 5 bases and J by 6 bases, with 11 bases between them. Germline values: CDR1 SGHTA, CDR2 FQGNSA. The CDR3 is 13 residues long. For the CDR3, the DNA is TGTGCCAGCAGCAACGACATAGGTCAGCCCCAGCATTTT. It encodes CASSNDIGQPQHF.

The V gene is TRBV7-9, the J gene TRBJ2-7; D ambiguous. The V gene's germline CDR1 is SEHNR and CDR2 FQNEAQ (reference sequence). With 8 bases removed from V and 0 bases from J, the gap between germline ends came to 8 bases. The CDR3 contains 12 residues. The CDR3 spells CASSSNSYEQYF. The CDR3 coding sequence is TGTGCCAGCTCCAGTAACTCCTACGAGCAGTACTTC.

V is TRBV10-3 and J is TRBJ2-3, with TRBD2 matching over 11 bases. Per the germline V gene, CDR1 is ENHRY and CDR2 is SYGVKD. The CDR3 loop spans 16 amino acids. V shed 6 bases and J 1 base; nucleotides not matched to a gene: 6. CDR3 bases: TGTGCCATCAGGGGTAGCGGGAGGGCCGGCACAGATACGCAGTATTTT. Translated: CAIRGSGRAGTDTQYF.

The chain links TRBV10-3 to TRBJ1-2; D unresolved. This CDR3 has 14 residues. The germline V gene encodes CDR1 ENHRY and CDR2 SYGVKD. V lost 0 bases to trimming and J lost 7 bases, with 12 bases between them. The CDR3 loop is CAISESTVGLGYTF. In DNA, the CDR3 is TGTGCCATCAGTGAGTCGACGGTGGGTCTTGGCTACACCTTC.

A few counts support this clonotype. The V and J genes are TRBV7-3 and TRBJ1-2; no clear D gene. The CDR3 has 13 residues. Germline CDR1 reads SGHTA; CDR2 reads FQGTGA. Between the trimmed V and J ends, which lost 3 bases and 4 bases, there was a span of 9 bases. CDR3: CASSFGGSYGYTF. CDR3 in DNA: TGTGCCAGCAGCTTTGGTGGGAGCTATGGCTACACCTTC.

The gene calls are TRBV4-2 and TRBJ1-1, with a tentative D call TRBD1 (6 bases). Germline loops: CDR1 LGHNA, CDR2 YNFKEQ. The CDR3 has 15 amino acids. V lost 4 bases and J 3 bases, leaving 15 bases between the germline ends. CDR3: CASSLRQAVDTEAFF. CDR3 bases: TGTGCCAGCAGCCTCCGACAGGCGGTTGACACTGAAGCTTTCTTT.

This clonotype was observed at least ten times. This sequence joins TRBV7-9 and TRBJ1-2; D possibly corresponds to TRBD1 (6 bases). Per germline, CDR1 SEHNR and CDR2 FQNEAQ (reference sequence). The V end lost 5 bases, the J end lost 8 bases, and 15 bases lay between the germline ends. This CDR3 contains 13 residues. The CDR3 loop reads CASSKNRVWGYTF. The CDR3 nucleotides read TGTGCCAGCAGCAAAAACAGGGTTTGGGGCTACACCTTC.

This clonotype was counted many times. The rearrangement uses TRBV11-2 and TRBJ2-7, with TRBD1 as a possible D gene (7 bases). Germline V lookup: CDR1 SGHAT, CDR2 FQNNGV. Trimming left V 3 bases short and J 7 bases short, with 19 bases between. The CDR3 sequence is 15 residues long. The CDR3: CASSLSAAGGREQYF. The CDR3 DNA reads as TGTGCCAGCAGCTTGTCAGCGGCAGGGGGGAGAGAGCAGTACTTC.

The table lists this clonotype with many counts. This chain's CDR3 is CSARLGGIWRQPQHF. The CDR3 DNA follows: TGCAGTGCTAGGTTGGGAGGGATCTGGAGACAGCCCCAGCATTTT. The rearrangement links TRBV20-1 to TRBJ1-5; the D is unclear. The germline CDR1 and CDR2 sequences are DFQATT and SNEGSKA (reference sequence). The CDR3 is made up of 15 amino acids. Trimming cost V 3 bases and J 7 bases, with 19 bases left between them.

This rearrangement joins TRBV29-1 to TRBJ2-5; TRBD2 is a possible D gene (6 bases). From germline, CDR1 is SQVTM and CDR2 ANQGSEA. The germline V and J ends were trimmed by 8 bases and 7 bases, with 17 bases remaining between them. The CDR3 sequence is 12 residues long. The CDR3 here is CSPRDIGGTQYF. DNA for the CDR3: TGCAGCCCAAGGGATATCGGGGGGACCCAGTACTTC.

This sequence joins TRBV29-1 and TRBJ2-7; D not certain. CDR1 is SQVTM and CDR2 is ANQGSEA in the germline V gene. The CDR3 loop spans 12 amino acids. The germline V and J ends were trimmed by 6 bases and 7 bases, with 16 bases remaining between them. For the CDR3, the DNA is TGCAGCGTAGCCAACCCCCTTCGGGAGCAGTACTTC. Translating it yields CSVANPLREQYF.

This clonotype was counted between two and nine times. The V call is TRBV15, the J call TRBJ1-5; D unresolved. V shed 8 bases and J shed 3 bases, with 11 bases lying between them. CDR1 is LNHNV and CDR2 is YYDKDF in the germline V gene (reference sequence). This CDR3 region has 13 residues. CDR3: CATQWRANQPQHF. CDR3 in DNA: TGTGCCACCCAGTGGAGGGCCAATCAGCCCCAGCATTTT.